Reported below is one T cell receptor beta chain. Its antigen is not known. The trim removed 1 base at V and 4 bases at J, leaving 0 bases unmatched. CDR1 and CDR2 (germline): LGHNA, YNFKEQ. CDR3 length: 14 residues. The data derive from a study of cytomegalovirus exposure and HLA in healthy donors. Primers for the PCR totalled 60 Vbeta and 13 Jbeta. Repertoires were generated with immunoSEQ multiplex PCR, while TCRdb's copy carries only in-frame clones and drops some. Of about 180,000 clones in the sample, more than 75% were seen once. General study points: Reports showed the classifier diagnosing cytomegalovirus status with high specificity and sensitivity. In a later analysis, common viral pathogens appeared linked to several of the most significant clusters.

Sequenced input: PBMCs. The V gene is TRBV4-2, the J gene TRBJ1-5, with 8 nucleotides matching TRBD1. The receptor was derived from a young woman in good health and CMV-seropositive. CDR3 bases: TGTGCCAGCAGCCAAGGGACAGGGAATCAGCCCCAGCATTTT. It translates to CASSQGTGNQPQHF.